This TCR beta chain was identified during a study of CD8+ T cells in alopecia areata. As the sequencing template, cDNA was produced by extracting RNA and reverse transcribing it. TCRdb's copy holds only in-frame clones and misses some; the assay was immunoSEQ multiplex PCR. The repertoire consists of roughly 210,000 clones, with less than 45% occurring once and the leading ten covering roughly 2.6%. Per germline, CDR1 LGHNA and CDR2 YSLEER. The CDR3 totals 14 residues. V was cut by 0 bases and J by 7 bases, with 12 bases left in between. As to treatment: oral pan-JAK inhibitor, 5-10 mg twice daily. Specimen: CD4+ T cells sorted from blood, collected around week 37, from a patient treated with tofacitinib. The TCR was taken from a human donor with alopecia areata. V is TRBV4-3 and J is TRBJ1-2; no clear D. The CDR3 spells CASSQDRGWGGYTF. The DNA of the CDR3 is TGCGCCAGCAGCCAAGATAGAGGGTGGGGTGGCTACACCTTC.